The rows below give T cell receptor beta chains drawn from one sample of a study of blood T cell repertoires in COVID-19. Sequenced by immunoSEQ multiplex PCR; TCRdb stores in-frame clones only, minus some. This table has some 98,000 clones, 70% to 85% appearing once. Material: peripheral blood. The receptors were sampled from a man aged 70 or older with acute or convalescent COVID-19. Both conserved end residues are part of each CDR3. The D gene is left open where the match is weak. Size tells how often a clone was seen (once, few, many) or the class of an expanded clone, and some rows leave it out.

j_call clone_size d_call v_call cdr3_aa cdr3_nt
TRBJ1-4 - - TRBV18 CASSPPQQGAINEKLFF TGTGCCAGCTCACCACCCCAACAGGGAGCAATCAATGAAAAACTGTTTTTT
TRBJ2-7 - TRBD2 TRBV30 CAWSRGTSNYEQYF TGTGCCTGGAGTCGGGGGACTAGTAACTACGAGCAGTACTTC
TRBJ1-3 - TRBD1 TRBV30 CAFQGAIGNTIYF TGTGCCTTTCAGGGGGCAATTGGAAACACCATATATTTT
TRBJ1-5 - TRBD1 TRBV9 CASSPGTGAGQPQHF TGTGCCAGCAGCCCCGGGACAGGGGCAGGTCAGCCCCAGCATTTT
TRBJ2-7 - - TRBV6-5 CASSPDSPPYEQYF TGTGCCAGCAGTCCCGACAGTCCCCCCTACGAGCAGTACTTC
TRBJ2-7 - TRBD2 TRBV6-1 CASSDIGTRTYEQYF TGTGCCAGCAGTGATATTGGGACTAGAACCTACGAGCAGTACTTC
TRBJ2-6 - TRBD1 TRBV6-2/TRBV6-3 CASRPSGTGVRGANVLTF TGTGCCAGCAGACCTTCGGGGACAGGGGTGAGAGGGGCCAACGTCCTGACTTTC
TRBJ1-2 - - TRBV9 CASSVDPIANYGYTF TGTGCCAGCAGCGTAGATCCCATAGCTAACTATGGCTACACCTTC
TRBJ1-2 - TRBD1 TRBV10-3 CAIRGGQGNGYTF TGTGCCATCAGGGGGGGACAGGGGAATGGCTACACCTTC
TRBJ2-5 - - TRBV5-1 CASSLSGPGQETQYF TGCGCCAGCAGCTTGAGCGGGCCTGGCCAAGAGACCCAGTACTTC
TRBJ2-7 once TRBD1 TRBV19 CASSFKGQGPFYEQYF TGTGCCAGTAGTTTTAAGGGACAGGGTCCTTTCTACGAGCAGTACTTC
TRBJ2-1 - TRBD2 TRBV18 CASSGTSGELIF TGTGCCAGCTCAGGGACTAGCGGTGAGCTAATCTTC
TRBJ2-1 - - TRBV3-1/TRBV3-2 CASSQGAGARNEQFF TGTGCCAGCAGCCAAGGTGCGGGGGCTAGAAATGAGCAGTTCTTC
TRBJ2-6 - - TRBV6-5 CASRLRGAGANVLTF TGTGCCAGCAGGCTAAGGGGTGCGGGGGCCAACGTCCTGACTTTC
TRBJ1-4 - - TRBV11-2 CASSLAPFEKLFF TGTGCCAGCAGCTTAGCCCCATTCGAAAAACTGTTTTTT
TRBJ1-2 once TRBD1 TRBV25-1 CASSESLQGARGYTF TGTGCCAGCAGTGAATCCCTACAGGGGGCGAGGGGCTACACCTTC
TRBJ2-7 - - TRBV29-1 CSVGWLDGLRGEQYF TGCAGCGTTGGCTGGCTTGATGGACTACGAGGGGAGCAGTACTTC
TRBJ1-1 - - TRBV7-3 CASSSTVNTEAFF TGTGCCAGCAGCTCGACAGTGAACACTGAAGCTTTCTTT
TRBJ1-1 - - TRBV30 CAWKRRGANTEAFF TGTGCCTGGAAGAGAAGGGGCGCCAACACTGAAGCTTTCTTT
TRBJ1-2 - - TRBV6-5 CASSYTGPSLNGYTF TGTGCCAGCAGTTACACAGGTCCCTCTTTAAATGGCTACACCTTC
TRBJ2-1 - TRBD2 TRBV6-5 CASSSRTSGAYNEQFF TGTGCCAGCAGTTCCCGGACTAGCGGGGCCTACAATGAGCAGTTCTTC
TRBJ1-2 many TRBD1 TRBV4-3 CASSQGGRGNYGYTF TGCGCCAGCAGCCAAGGTGGCAGGGGGAACTATGGCTACACCTTC
TRBJ1-4 - TRBD1 TRBV6-5 CASTNRDRGYEKLFF TGTGCCAGCACCAACCGGGACAGGGGCTATGAAAAACTGTTTTTT
TRBJ2-7 - TRBD2 TRBV5-6 CASSLEREGPLLHEQYF TGTGCCAGCAGCTTGGAGCGGGAGGGCCCTCTCCTCCACGAGCAGTACTTC
TRBJ2-7 once TRBD1 TRBV6-1 CASSGSRGQGALYEQYF TGTGCCAGCAGTGGGAGCCGAGGACAGGGGGCTTTATACGAGCAGTACTTC
TRBJ2-1 once - TRBV7-6 CASSLAGSSYNEQFF TGTGCCAGCAGCTTAGCCGGTAGCTCCTACAATGAGCAGTTCTTC
TRBJ2-7 - TRBD2 TRBV6-5 CAIFGGVSYEQYF TGTGCCATCTTCGGGGGGGTCTCCTACGAGCAGTACTTC
TRBJ2-3 once - TRBV20-1 CSAPEAATQYF TGCAGTGCCCCGGAGGCTGCTACGCAGTATTTT
TRBJ1-1 - - TRBV5-6 CASSRDLDTEAFF TGTGCCAGCAGCCGTGACTTGGACACTGAAGCTTTCTTT
TRBJ2-7 - TRBD2 TRBV6-2/TRBV6-3 CASSYSIAGTSIEQYF TGTGCCAGCAGTTACTCCATAGCCGGGACTAGTATCGAGCAGTACTTC
TRBJ2-7 - - TRBV28 CASSLSRNEQYF TGTGCCAGCAGTTTGAGTAGAAATGAGCAGTACTTC
TRBJ2-2 - - TRBV28 CASSSDRLSGTNTGELFF TGTGCCAGCAGTTCAGATCGTCTTAGCGGAACGAACACCGGGGAGCTGTTTTTT
TRBJ2-6 once - TRBV7-3 CASSSLSGANVLTF TGTGCCAGCAGTTCCCTCTCGGGGGCCAACGTCCTGACTTTC
TRBJ2-1 - TRBD2 TRBV5-6 CASSLSSGPPYNEQFF TGTGCCAGCAGCTTGTCTAGCGGGCCTCCCTACAATGAGCAGTTCTTC
TRBJ2-3 - TRBD1 TRBV18 CASSLGTGGFTDTQYF TGTGCCAGCTCACTCGGGACAGGGGGTTTCACAGATACGCAGTATTTT
TRBJ1-2 - - TRBV27 CASSLFGGRPRNGYTF TGTGCCAGCAGTTTGTTCGGGGGGCGCCCCCGAAATGGCTACACCTTC
TRBJ1-1 few TRBD1 TRBV7-9 CASWTGGMGDTEAFF TGTGCCAGCTGGACAGGGGGAATGGGAGACACTGAAGCTTTCTTT
TRBJ1-6 - TRBD1 TRBV15 CATSSLQTGGGFRSSPLHF TGTGCCACCAGCAGCCTACAGACAGGGGGCGGGTTTCGTAGTTCACCCCTCCACTTT
TRBJ2-1 - - TRBV3-1/TRBV3-2 CASSSGILFF TGTGCCAGCAGTTCGGGTATTTTGTTCTTC
TRBJ1-4 - - TRBV28 CASSLFARGEKLFF TGTGCCAGCAGTTTATTTGCCAGGGGTGAAAAACTGTTTTTT